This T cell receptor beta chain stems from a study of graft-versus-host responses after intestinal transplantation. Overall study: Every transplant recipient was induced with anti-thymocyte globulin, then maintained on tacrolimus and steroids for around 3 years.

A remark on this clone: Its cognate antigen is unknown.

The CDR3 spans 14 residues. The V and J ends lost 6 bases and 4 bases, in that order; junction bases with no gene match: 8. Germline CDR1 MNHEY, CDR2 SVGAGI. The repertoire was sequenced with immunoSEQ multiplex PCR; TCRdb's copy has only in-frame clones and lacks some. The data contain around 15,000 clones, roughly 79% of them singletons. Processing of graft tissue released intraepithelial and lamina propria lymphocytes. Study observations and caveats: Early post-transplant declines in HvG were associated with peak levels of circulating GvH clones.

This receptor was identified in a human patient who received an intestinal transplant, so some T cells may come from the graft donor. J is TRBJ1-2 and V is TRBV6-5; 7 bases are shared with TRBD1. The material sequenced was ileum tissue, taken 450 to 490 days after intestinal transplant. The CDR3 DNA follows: TGTGCCAGCAGAGACGGGACAGAATTCTATGGCTACACCTTC. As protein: CASRDGTEFYGYTF.